The clone carrying this TCR beta chain counts as medium-sized. This sample was taken from a study of OX40 agonist ivuxolimab in advanced cancers. Overall study: Participants, 75% to 90% male, averaged roughly 59 years of age, ranging from about 23 to 79.

TCRdb's table, derived via immunoSEQ multiplex PCR, lists solely in-frame clones and lacks some. The sample gives some 25,000 clones, 75% to 80% of which show up once; about a quarter is in the top ten. The CDR3 consists of 13 residues. V was shortened by 7 bases and J by 0 bases, with 7 bases between the two germline ends. The germline gives CDR1 LNHDA, CDR2 SQIVND (reference sequence). The source of this sequence is an adult with an advanced solid tumor such as melanoma, head and neck, liver or kidney cancer. The V and J genes are TRBV19 and TRBJ1-5; D remains unclear. Specimen: CD4+ or CD8+ T cells sorted from blood, collected in a trial of the OX40 agonist ivuxolimab. The CDR3 DNA follows: TGTGCCAGTACGACGGGTAGCAATCAGCCCCAGCATTTT. It codes for CASTTGSNQPQHF.